These 4 T cell receptor beta chains share one sample of origin, sequenced in a study of regulatory T cells in long-lasting Graves disease. For TCR beta, libraries came from iRepertoire HTBI primers and Arm-PCR of CDR3 regions. TCRdb re-analysed the multiplex PCR reads in MiXCR, keeping a single row per CDR3 protein. The table shows approximately 290,000 distinct CDR3 sequences, with around 23% occurring only once. The time point: persistent/refractory GD, antithyroid drugs over 5 years with positive TRAb. Isolated PBMC RNA provided the starting material for the TCR library. The specimen was peripheral blood mononuclear cells (PBMCs), collected when the disease was refractory, from a patient treated with antithyroid drugs. The receptors shown here come from a female donor with Graves disease.

This clonotype has more than one count but fewer than ten. The rearrangement uses TRBV19 and TRBJ2-2, with TRBD2 identical over 14 bases. CDR1 is LNHDA, CDR2 SQIVND, per germline (reference sequence). Losses at the gene ends were 7 bases for V and 6 bases for J; bases not matched to a gene: 10. The CDR3 runs to 17 residues. The CDR3 bases are TGTGCCAGTACCCCGGGACTAGCGGGAGTTTGGGCCGGGGAGCTGTTTTTT. Amino acid sequence: CASTPGLAGVWAGELFF.

This clonotype appeared many times. The chain has TRBV28 and TRBJ2-5; D might be TRBD1 (6 bases). Between the trimmed V and J ends, which lost 6 bases and 1 base, there was a span of 12 bases. From germline, CDR1 is MDHEN and CDR2 SYDVKM. This CDR3 is built from 14 residues. The CDR3 DNA reads as TGTGCCAGCAGCCCTACAGGGATCCAAGAGACCCAGTACTTC. It is translated as CASSPTGIQETQYF.

The V gene is TRBV11-2, the J gene TRBJ2-6; D ambiguous. The CDR3 extends over 16 amino acids. The germline CDR1 and CDR2 sequences are SGHAT and FQNNGV. Deletions cut 0 bases from V and 4 bases from J, with 10 bases between. The CDR3 protein is CASSLDRVAGANVLTF. In DNA form, the CDR3 reads TGTGCCAGCAGCTTAGATCGGGTAGCCGGGGCCAACGTCCTGACTTTC.

The table lists this clonotype with many counts. The V call is TRBV27, the J call TRBJ2-7; tentatively, D is TRBD2 (6 bases). Germline CDR1 MNHEY, CDR2 SMNVEV (reference sequence). V gave up 0 bases and J gave up 2 bases, with 14 bases separating them. The CDR3 extends over 16 amino acids. CDR3 DNA: TGTGCCAGCAGTTTATCGCCTGCAGCGGGTACCTACGAGCAGTACTTC. Protein sequence: CASSLSPAAGTYEQYF.